The 29 T cell receptor beta chains given below trace back to one sample, sequenced in a study of blood T cell repertoires in COVID-19. Using immunoSEQ multiplex PCR, the repertoire was profiled, and TCRdb retains in-frame clones only, with some absent. The table has around 200,000 clones, less than 85% seen once. Input material: peripheral blood. The receptors come from a woman aged 45 to 65 with acute or convalescent COVID-19.

This chain joins TRBV28 and TRBJ2-7; D is possibly TRBD1 (5 bases). Germline V gene data show CDR1 as MDHEN and CDR2 as SYDVKM. The CDR3 has 15 residues. Trimming pared 2 bases from V and 2 bases from J, leaving 13 bases between. The CDR3 DNA reads TGTGCCAGCAGTTTAGTGGCAGTACAGGCCTACGAGCAGTACTTC. It specifies CASSLVAVQAYEQYF.

In its sample, this clone was seen many times. This chain connects TRBV24-1 to TRBJ2-1, with TRBD1 matching 8 bases. V lost 1 base and J lost 12; bases outside the gene matches: 10. The CDR3 has 15 amino acids. The germline gives CDR1 KGHDR, CDR2 SFDVKD. The CDR3 nucleotides are TGTGCCACCAGTGATTTTGGGACAGGCCGGGAATGGCAGTTCTTC. Translation gives CATSDFGTGREWQFF.

The chain joins TRBV6-2 or TRBV6-3 to TRBJ1-2; 9 bases map to TRBD1. Looked up from germline, CDR1 is MNHEY and CDR2 is SVGEGT. V was clipped by 2 bases and J by 6 bases; unmatched bases: 10. The CDR3 sequence is 16 residues long. The CDR3 loop reads CASSYNRGRLMDGYTF. In nucleotides, the CDR3 is TGTGCCAGCAGTTACAACAGGGGGCGTTTAATGGATGGCTACACCTTC.

The chain recombines TRBV21-1 with TRBJ2-7; the table assigns TRBD1, which was not confirmed against the DNA. TRBV21-1 is reported as a pseudogene. The CDR3 covers 16 residues. The CDR3 loop is CASSKRRTGDGYEQYF. CDR3 coding DNA: TGTGCCAGCAGCAAAAGGAGAACAGGGGATGGGTACGAGCAGTACTTC.

The V gene is TRBV5-1, the J gene TRBJ2-1, with a weak D call TRBD1 (6 bases). This CDR3 has 17 residues. Between the trimmed V and J ends, which lost 0 bases and 6 bases, there was a span of 19 bases. Germline V lookup: CDR1 SGHRS, CDR2 YFSETQ. The DNA for the CDR3 is TGCGCCAGCAGCTTGGTATTAGCACAGGGATTCCTCAATGAGCAGTTCTTC. It translates to CASSLVLAQGFLNEQFF.

The chain couples TRBV9 to TRBJ2-3, with TRBD1 matching over 8 bases. J lost 4 bases, V lost 0 bases, and 7 bases had no gene match. The CDR3 loop spans 16 amino acids. The V gene's germline CDR1 is SGDLS and CDR2 YYNGEE. The CDR3 DNA is TGTGCCAGCAGCGTAGTTCCAGGGGGCGGGCCAGATACGCAGTATTTT. Amino acid sequence: CASSVVPGGGPDTQYF. Variable domain in full (rest from reference TRBV9 and TRBJ2-3): DSGVTQTPKHLITATGQRVTLRCSPRSGDLSVYWYQQSLDQGLQFLIQYYNGEERAKGNILERFSAQQFPDLHSELNLSSLELGDSALYFCASSVVPGGGPDTQYFGPGTRLTVL.

The DNA for the CDR3 is TGCGCCAGCAGCTCGGGACAGGCGGGAGGCTACACCTTC. The encoded protein is CASSSGQAGGYTF. The chain joins TRBV5-1 to TRBJ1-2, with 8 bases lining up with TRBD1. CDR3 size: 13 residues. The germline V gene encodes CDR1 SGHRS and CDR2 YFSETQ. The junction had 6 bases not matched to a gene; V was cut back by 3 bases and J by 8 bases.

The chain recombines TRBV5-4 with TRBJ1-2; 10 positions agree with TRBD1. V shed 3 bases and J 6 bases; nucleotides not matched to a gene: 5. There are 14 residues in the CDR3. CDR1 SGHNT and CDR2 YYREEE come from the germline V gene (reference sequence). CDR3 sequence reads: CASSSTGGGNGYTF. CDR3 nucleotide sequence: TGTGCCAGCAGCTCGACAGGGGGCGGGAATGGCTACACCTTC.

The chain is built from TRBV20-1 and TRBJ2-6; 8 nucleotides align to TRBD2. Trimming took 3 bases from V and 2 from J; bases not matched to a gene: 3. The CDR3 runs 15 residues. Germline values: CDR1 DFQATT, CDR2 SNEGSKA (reference sequence). CDR3 in amino acids: CSASRGGAGANVLTF. CDR3 DNA sequence: TGCAGTGCTAGTCGGGGGGGCGCTGGGGCCAACGTCCTGACTTTC.

The chain is built from TRBV30 and TRBJ2-2; 15 bases map to TRBD2. CDR1 GTSNPN and CDR2 SVGIG come from the germline V gene (reference sequence). The CDR3 has 20 amino acids. After removal of 0 bases from V and 4 bases from J, the junction contained 12 bases not matched to a gene. CDR3 in amino acids: CAWSVRAGLAGGLRTGELFF. CDR3 in DNA: TGTGCCTGGAGTGTACGGGCGGGACTAGCGGGAGGCCTACGCACCGGGGAGCTGTTTTTT.

This chain joins TRBV5-6 and TRBJ1-4; maybe TRBD1 (6 bases). Germline assignment: CDR1 SGHDT and CDR2 YYEEEE. V lost 4 bases and J lost 2, with 15 bases in between. The CDR3 extends over 16 amino acids. The CDR3 loop reads CASSGGPRGTNEKLFF. DNA for the CDR3: TGTGCCAGCAGCGGGGGACCGAGGGGGACTAATGAAAAACTGTTTTTT.

The rearrangement uses TRBV28 and TRBJ1-2; D is uncertain. The CDR3 runs 15 residues. Trimming removed 1 base from V and 8 bases from J, with 17 bases in between. Per germline, CDR1 MDHEN and CDR2 SYDVKM. DNA for the CDR3: TGTGCCAGCAGTTTATCCTTAACCCTCGGAGGGGGCTACACCTTC. Protein sequence: CASSLSLTLGGGYTF.

The chain carries TRBV12-3 or TRBV12-4 and TRBJ1-3; 7 nucleotides align to TRBD1. V lost 10 bases to trimming and J lost 4 bases; unmatched junction nucleotides: 4. The CDR3 runs to 12 residues. The CDR3 region has the DNA TGTGCCACCCGGGACAGCGGAAACACCATATATTTT. Amino acids: CATRDSGNTIYF.

The chain is built from TRBV11-2 and TRBJ1-1, with 7 bases matching TRBD1. J gave up 11 bases and V 5 bases, and 2 bases lay outside the gene matches. This CDR3 is built from 10 residues. Germline CDR1 is SGHAT and CDR2 is FQNNGV. The CDR3 sequence is CASSGDSAFF. As DNA, the CDR3 is TGTGCCAGCAGCGGGGACAGCGCTTTCTTT.

This clone occurred a few times. The chain links TRBV7-2 to TRBJ2-3; possible D gene TRBD2, 7 bases. The CDR3 contains 14 residues. Germline CDR1 is SGHTA and CDR2 is FQGNSA. The V end lost 4 bases, the J end lost 5 bases, and 13 bases lay between the germline ends. CDR3 DNA sequence: TGTGCCAGCAGCTCACGGGGGGCCAGAGATACGCAGTATTTT. Protein: CASSSRGARDTQYF.

The gene calls are TRBV25-1 and TRBJ1-4; D gene uncertain. The CDR3 totals 16 residues. The V gene lost 3 bases and the J gene lost 12 bases, with 23 bases spanning the gap. CDR1 MGHDK and CDR2 SYGVNS come from the germline V gene. The CDR3 protein is CASSEPRTSDIGELFF. The CDR3 DNA sequence: TGTGCCAGCAGTGAGCCCCGAACATCTGACATTGGTGAACTGTTTTTT.

This clone was recorded once. The DNA of the CDR3 is TGTGCCAGCAGTTTTGGTGACAGGCAGAACACTGAAGCTTTCTTT. Translated: CASSFGDRQNTEAFF. The rearrangement joins TRBV28 to TRBJ1-1; TRBD1 might be the D (6 bases). CDR3 length: 15 residues. V shed 3 bases and J shed 1 base, with 12 bases lying between them. Germline V gene lookup returns CDR1 MDHEN and CDR2 SYDVKM.

J is TRBJ1-5 and V is TRBV10-2; 7 bases align to TRBD1. The CDR3 totals 13 residues. The V segment lost 6 bases and the J segment 6 bases; nucleotides outside the gene matches: 5. Germline CDR1 WSHSY, CDR2 SAAADI. This CDR3 reads CASSLTGFQPQHF. In DNA form, the CDR3 reads TGCGCCAGCAGCTTGACAGGGTTTCAGCCCCAGCATTTT.

This sequence joins TRBV3-1 (or the pseudogene TRBV3-2) and TRBJ2-2; weak D call: TRBD1 (5 bases). Trimming shortened V by 3 bases and J by 6 bases, and 8 bases separated the two germline ends. The length of the CDR3 is 13 residues. Looked up from germline, CDR1 is LGHDT and CDR2 is YNNKEL (reference sequence). The CDR3 loop is CASSHVRAGELFF. Here the CDR3 DNA reads TGTGCCAGCAGCCACGTCAGGGCCGGGGAGCTGTTTTTT.

This clone was seen only a few times. V is TRBV9 and J is TRBJ1-1, with D perhaps matching TRBD1 (5 bases). The germline CDR1 and CDR2 sequences are SGDLS and YYNGEE. CDR3 size: 16 residues. V lost 0 bases, J lost 3 bases, and 15 bases lay in between. For the CDR3, the DNA is TGTGCCAGCAGCGTAGGGGGCCTGGCAGGGTACACTGAAGCTTTCTTT. It yields the protein CASSVGGLAGYTEAFF.

The chain couples TRBV7-2 to TRBJ1-5; TRBD1 is a possible D gene (6 bases). The CDR3 extends over 15 amino acids. The germline CDR1 and CDR2 sequences are SGHTA and FQGNSA. The germline V and J ends were trimmed by 2 bases and 0 bases, with 8 bases remaining between them. CDR3 DNA: TGTGCCAGCAGCTTACAGGGGCTTAGCAATCAGCCCCAGCATTTT. Translated: CASSLQGLSNQPQHF.

This clone was recorded once. The chain is built from TRBV4-3 and TRBJ2-1; D might be TRBD2 (7 bases). This CDR3 has 16 residues. V was pared by 0 bases and J by 4 bases, with 13 bases between. Germline CDR1 LGHNA, CDR2 YSLEER. CDR3 region: CASSQDGAGAYNEQFF. For the CDR3, the DNA is TGCGCCAGCAGCCAAGATGGGGCGGGGGCATACAATGAGCAGTTCTTC.

The chain links TRBV2 to TRBJ1-4; maybe TRBD1 (6 bases). The germline V and J ends were trimmed by 6 bases and 8 bases, with 16 bases remaining between them. Germline V gene data show CDR1 as SNHLY and CDR2 as FYNNEI. This CDR3 contains 14 residues. CDR3 protein: CASSPDRDDEKLFF. The CDR3 bases are TGTGCCAGCAGCCCGGACAGAGATGACGAAAAACTGTTTTTT.

The chain is built from TRBV5-1 and TRBJ2-1, with 11 positions matching TRBD2. The germline V gene encodes CDR1 SGHRS and CDR2 YFSETQ. V was pared by 6 bases and J by 8 bases, with 13 bases of the junction left unmatched. The CDR3 has 16 amino acids. In nucleotides, the CDR3 is TGCGCCAGCACGGAGCTCCCACTAGCGGGAGAGGATGAGCAGTTCTTC. Its translation is CASTELPLAGEDEQFF.

The chain couples TRBV30 to TRBJ2-6, with D possibly being TRBD1 (6 bases). V lost 2 bases and J lost 1, with 9 bases in between. The CDR3 is made up of 15 amino acids. Germline V gene sequence: CDR1 GTSNPN, CDR2 SVGIG (reference sequence). CDR3 sequence: CAWSPQGSGANVLTF. In nucleotides, the CDR3 is TGTGCCTGGAGTCCTCAGGGGTCTGGGGCCAACGTCCTGACTTTC.

The gene calls are TRBV7-8 and TRBJ1-2; 8 bases match TRBD1. The length of the CDR3 is 13 residues. CDR1 SGHVS and CDR2 FQNEAQ come from the germline V gene. V shed 3 bases and J 6 bases; nucleotides not matched to a gene: 3. CDR3 coding DNA: TGTGCCAGCAGCTTTTACAGGGGGGATGGCTACACCTTC. Amino acids: CASSFYRGDGYTF.

The gene calls are TRBV2 and TRBJ1-5; tentatively, D is TRBD1 (5 bases). Trimming removed 7 bases from V and 2 bases from J, with 18 bases in between. The CDR3 contains 16 residues. Germline CDR1 is SNHLY and CDR2 is FYNNEI. The CDR3 nucleotides are TGTGCCAGCACGGGGGATAGACAGATGGGCAATCAGCCCCAGCATTTT. It translates to CASTGDRQMGNQPQHF.

V is TRBV6-1 and J is TRBJ2-1, with D uncertain. This CDR3 region has 16 residues. The germline V and J ends were trimmed by 0 bases and 2 bases, with 11 bases remaining between them. Germline lookup yields CDR1 MNHNS and CDR2 SASEGT. The CDR3 DNA reads TGTGCCAGCAGTGAAGCGCGGCGGATGGCCTACAATGAGCAGTTCTTC. Amino acid sequence: CASSEARRMAYNEQFF.

The chain is built from TRBV12-2 and TRBJ2-1; the D call TRBD2 from the table was never checked on the DNA. TRBV12-2 is deemed a pseudogene. CDR3 length: 15 amino acids. The CDR3 loop reads CASRLGSGDVNEQFF. CDR3 bases: TGTGCAAGTCGCTTAGGTAGCGGGGATGTTAATGAGCAGTTCTTC.